This T cell receptor beta chain emerged from a study of shared clonotypes between healthy human individuals. To note about this clone: Its antigen is unknown.

Per the authors' pipeline: Filtering differed since immunoSEQ provided only junctions, with no quality scores. Produced via immunoSEQ multiplex PCR; TCRdb's table is partial and in-frame only. V, J and clone size derive from that table, while D and trimming were established from the DNA sequence. This sample yields approximately 640,000 clones, of which roughly 91% are seen a single time; roughly 36% belongs to the top ten. V lost 4 bases, J lost 4 bases, and 8 bases stayed unmatched. The V gene's germline CDR1 is SGDLS and CDR2 YYNGEE. CDR3 size: 15 residues. Study-wide points: Only blood was sampled, and tissue TCR repertoires likely differ from blood ones. The study drew on few donors, limiting represented genetic and exposure-history diversity.

The sequencing sample was made of memory CD8+ T cells from PBMCs. Described subset: CD45RO+ cells pooled with CCR7-negative TemRA cells. The J gene is TRBJ2-3, the V gene TRBV9; the match to TRBD2 covers 8 bases. The source of this sequence is a man between 18 and 35 years old in good health. Some clones in this sample may be carry-over from other donors' samples. The chain's CDR3 is CASSQSGRAPDTQYF. CDR3 bases: TGTGCCAGCAGCCAGAGCGGGAGAGCTCCAGATACGCAGTATTTT.